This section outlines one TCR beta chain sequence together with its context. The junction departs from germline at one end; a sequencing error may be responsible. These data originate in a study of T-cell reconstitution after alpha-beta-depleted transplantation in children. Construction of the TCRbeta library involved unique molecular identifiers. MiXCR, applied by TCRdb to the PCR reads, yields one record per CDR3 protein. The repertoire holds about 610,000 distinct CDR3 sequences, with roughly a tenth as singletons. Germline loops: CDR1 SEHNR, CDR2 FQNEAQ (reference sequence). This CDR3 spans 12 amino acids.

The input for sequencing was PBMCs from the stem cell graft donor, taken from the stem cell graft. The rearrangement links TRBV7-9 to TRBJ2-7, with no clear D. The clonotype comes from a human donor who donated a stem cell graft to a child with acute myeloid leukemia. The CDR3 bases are TGTGCCAGCAGCCACGTCGTTCACGAGCGGTACTTC. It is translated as CASSHVVHERYF. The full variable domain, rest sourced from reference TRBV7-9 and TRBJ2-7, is DTGVSQNPRHKITKRGQNVTFRCDPISEHNRLYWYRQTLGQGPEFLTYFQNEAQLEKSRLLSDRFSAERPKGSFSTLEIQRTEQGDSAMYLCASSHVVHERYFGPGTRLTVT.